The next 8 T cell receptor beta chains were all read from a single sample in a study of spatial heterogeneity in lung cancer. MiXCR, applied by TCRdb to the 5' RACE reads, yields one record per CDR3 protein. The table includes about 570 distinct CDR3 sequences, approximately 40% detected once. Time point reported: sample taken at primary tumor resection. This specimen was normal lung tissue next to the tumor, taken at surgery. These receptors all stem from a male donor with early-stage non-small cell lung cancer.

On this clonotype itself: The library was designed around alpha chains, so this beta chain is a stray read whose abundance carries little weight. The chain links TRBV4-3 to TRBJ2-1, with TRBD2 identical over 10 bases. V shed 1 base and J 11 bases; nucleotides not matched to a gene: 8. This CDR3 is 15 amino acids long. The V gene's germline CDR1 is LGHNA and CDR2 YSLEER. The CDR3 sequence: CASSQAVLAGVQQFF. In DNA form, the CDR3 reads TGCGCCAGCAGCCAAGCGGTGCTAGCGGGAGTCCAGCAGTTCTTC.

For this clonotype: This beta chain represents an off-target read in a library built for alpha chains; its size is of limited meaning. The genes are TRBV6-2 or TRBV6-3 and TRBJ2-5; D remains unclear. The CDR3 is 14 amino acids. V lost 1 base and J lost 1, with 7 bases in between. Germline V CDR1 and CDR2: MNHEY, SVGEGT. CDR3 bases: TGTGCCAGCAGTTACTGGGGAACCCAAGAGACCCAGTACTTC. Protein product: CASSYWGTQETQYF.

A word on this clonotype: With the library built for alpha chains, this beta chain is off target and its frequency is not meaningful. This CDR3 reads CASSSTAPWDEQYF. The CDR3, as DNA: TGTGCCAGCAGTTCCACCGCCCCTTGGGATGAGCAGTACTTC. The J gene is TRBJ2-7, the V gene TRBV12-3 or TRBV12-4; D remains ambiguous. Trimming removed 4 bases at V and 7 bases at J, with 17 bases between. The CDR3 length is 14 residues.

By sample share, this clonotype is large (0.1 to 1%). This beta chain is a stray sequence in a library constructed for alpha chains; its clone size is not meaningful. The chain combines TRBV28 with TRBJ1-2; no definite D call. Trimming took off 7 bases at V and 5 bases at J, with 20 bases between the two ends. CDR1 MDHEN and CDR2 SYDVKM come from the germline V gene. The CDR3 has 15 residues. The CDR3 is CASTPLNRAVYGYTF. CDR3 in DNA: TGTGCCAGCACCCCGCTCAATCGGGCCGTTTATGGCTACACCTTC.

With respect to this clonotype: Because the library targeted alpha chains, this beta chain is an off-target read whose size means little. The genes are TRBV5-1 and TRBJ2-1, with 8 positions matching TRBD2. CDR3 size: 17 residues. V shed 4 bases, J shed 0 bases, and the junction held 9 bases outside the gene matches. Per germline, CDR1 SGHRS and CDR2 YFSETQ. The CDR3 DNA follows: TGCGCCAGCAGCCCCCAGCCGGGGGGGAGCTCCTACAATGAGCAGTTCTTC. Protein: CASSPQPGGSSYNEQFF. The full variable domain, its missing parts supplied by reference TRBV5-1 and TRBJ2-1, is KAGVTQTPRYLIKTRGQQVTLSCSPISGHRSVSWYQQTPGQGLQFLFEYFSETQRNKGNFPGRFSGRQFSNSRSEMNVSTLELGDSALYLCASSPQPGGSSYNEQFFGPGTRLTVL.

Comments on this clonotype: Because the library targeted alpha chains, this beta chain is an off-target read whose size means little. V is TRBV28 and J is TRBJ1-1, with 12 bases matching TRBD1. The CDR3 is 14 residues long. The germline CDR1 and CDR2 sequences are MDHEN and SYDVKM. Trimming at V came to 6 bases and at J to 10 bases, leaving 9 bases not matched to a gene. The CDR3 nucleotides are TGTGCCAGCAGCTCCGGGACAGGGGGCGACCGAGCTTTCTTT. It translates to CASSSGTGGDRAFF.

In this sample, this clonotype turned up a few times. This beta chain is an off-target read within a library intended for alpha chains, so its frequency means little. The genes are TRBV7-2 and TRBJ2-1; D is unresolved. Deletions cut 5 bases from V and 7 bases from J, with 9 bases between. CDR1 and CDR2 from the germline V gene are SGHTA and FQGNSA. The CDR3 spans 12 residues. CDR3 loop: CASSPVINEQFF. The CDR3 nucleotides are TGTGCCAGCAGCCCAGTAATTAATGAGCAGTTCTTC.

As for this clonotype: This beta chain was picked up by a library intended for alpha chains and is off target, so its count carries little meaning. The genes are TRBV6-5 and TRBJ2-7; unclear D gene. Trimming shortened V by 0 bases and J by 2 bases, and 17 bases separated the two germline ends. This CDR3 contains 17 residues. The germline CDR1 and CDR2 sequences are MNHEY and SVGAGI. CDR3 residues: CASSYSVPGSRTYEQYF. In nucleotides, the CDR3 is TGTGCCAGCAGTTACTCCGTCCCCGGGTCCCGGACCTACGAGCAGTACTTC.